This TCR beta chain was recorded in a study of T-cell memory formation after mild COVID-19. Study observations and caveats: Clones that contracted from day 15 to 85 had balanced CD4/CD8; later expanders were CD4+ biased. Some clones that responded turned up in pre-infection memory, which suggests that cross-reactive memory joined in. Researchers report contracting CD4+ clones mostly in CM and EM, with CD8+ clones in EMRA.

Each CDR3 protein is one row after TCRdb ran MiXCR on the 5' RACE reads. The profile shows more than 80,000 distinct CDR3 sequences, 15% to 20% of them singletons. This clonotype turned up a few times. Its antigen is still unknown. Sequences were obtained from PBMCs or a T cell subset sorted from them (not recorded which). The clonotype was recovered from an adult woman who had mild COVID-19 (a few samples of this study predate the infection). Cell type and time point are not known.

The CDR3 bases are TGTGCCAGCAGCTTGGGACAGGGGACAAATCAGCCCCAGCATTTT. Residues: CASSLGQGTNQPQHF. The chain is built from TRBV5-6 and TRBJ1-5; 8 bases align to TRBD1. The CDR3 runs 15 residues. The V gene's germline CDR1 is SGHDT and CDR2 YYEEEE. The V and J ends lost 0 bases and 4 bases, in that order; junction bases with no gene match: 3.